This note documents a single TCR beta chain sequence. Antigen: not known. It was RNA transcripts that yielded the amplified TCR beta CDR3 regions. HTBI primers were used for first-round RT-PCR of the TCR CDR3. TCRdb reprocessed the multiplex PCR reads via MiXCR and lists one record per CDR3 protein. The data contain 500,000 to 600,000 distinct CDR3 sequences, approximately 20% of them singletons. The CDR3 sequence is 11 residues long. Trimming left V 8 bases short and J 3 bases short, with 7 bases between. Germline V CDR1 and CDR2: MNHNS, SASEGT. These data come from a study of T cells in Graves' hyperthyroidism and ophthalmopathy. Study findings and constraints: Model output signaled ophthalmopathy a median approximately six months ahead of onset.

Ophthalmopathy patients showed a Clinical Activity Score of at least 3, NOSPECS grade of at least 4 and duration under 3 months. The V gene is TRBV6-1, the J gene TRBJ1-2, with D unresolved. The sequence came from a man aged 40-49 years with Graves' ophthalmopathy. The sequencing input was blood. CDR3 loop: CASLGYYGYTF. CDR3 bases: TGTGCCAGCCTGGGGTACTATGGCTACACCTTC.